One sample yielded the 4 T cell receptor beta chains listed below, sequenced in a study of blood T cells in healthy people across ages. A J-beta primer mix and a sample-barcoded 5' primer were used in a second PCR of roughly 7 to 12 cycles. Each CDR3 protein gets one entry after TCRdb re-called the 5' RACE reads with MiXCR. The sample lists roughly 1.6 million distinct CDR3 sequences, about 32% occurring once. Sequencing input: blood. These receptors came from a woman aged 30 to 39 in good health.

The chain employs TRBV3-1 and TRBJ2-1, with D possibly TRBD2 on 6 matching bases. Germline lookup yields CDR1 LGHDT and CDR2 YNNKEL (reference sequence). The CDR3 extends over 15 amino acids. Trimming cost V 3 bases and J 9 bases, with 18 bases left between them. The CDR3 DNA sequence: TGTGCCAGCAGCCAGACGGGACTTACGATTGGTGAGCAGTTCTTC. Protein product: CASSQTGLTIGEQFF.

This clonotype was counted a few times. The rearrangement uses TRBV20-1 and TRBJ2-7; TRBD2 agrees at 9 bases. The CDR3 runs to 13 residues. Germline V gene lookup returns CDR1 DFQATT and CDR2 SNEGSKA (reference sequence). The V gene end was trimmed by 6 bases and the J gene end by 6 bases; junction bases not matched to a gene: 9. The CDR3 DNA reads as TGCAGTGCCACGCCGGGACTAGCCTCCGAGCAGTACTTC. This encodes CSATPGLASEQYF.

Of note for this clonotype: The junction departs from germline at one end; a sequencing error may be responsible. The chain recombines TRBV18 with TRBJ2-7, with D possibly matching TRBD1 (5 bases). Germline V gives CDR1 KGHSH, CDR2 LQKENI. The CDR3 has 13 residues. The CDR3 nucleotides are TGTGTCAGCTCACCGGAGCAGGGCAACGGGCAGTACTTC. Protein product: CVSSPEQGNGQYF.

Note on this clonotype: A much larger clone lies one base from this, so it may be a read error. The genes are TRBV29-1 and TRBJ2-1; D is ambiguous. CDR1 and CDR2 (germline): SQVTM, ANQGSEA. The CDR3 spans 12 residues. V was trimmed by 3 bases and J by 3 bases, leaving 6 bases between them. CDR3: CSVDFSYNEQFF. The CDR3 DNA sequence: TGCAGCGTTGACTTCAGCTACAATGAGCAGTTCTTC.